Following are 5 T cell receptor beta chains from one sample sequenced in a study of blood T cell repertoires in COVID-19. TCRdb keeps only in-frame clones here, not all; method: immunoSEQ multiplex PCR. The data hold about 130,000 clones, with approximately 90% observed a single time. Material: peripheral blood. These TCRs come from a woman aged 80 or over with acute or convalescent COVID-19.

The chain couples TRBV25-1 to TRBJ2-7, with D unclear. V shed 7 bases and J shed 0 bases, with 4 bases lying between them. This CDR3 contains 11 residues. The germline gives CDR1 MGHDK, CDR2 SYGVNS. Here the CDR3 reads CASTNSYEQYF. The CDR3 DNA reads as TGTGCCAGCACCAACTCCTACGAGCAGTACTTC.

This clone has a single count. V usage is TRBV5-1 and J usage is TRBJ1-2; 7 nucleotides agree with TRBD1. The CDR3 is made up of 15 amino acids. The V gene end was trimmed by 4 bases and the J gene end by 5 bases; junction bases not matched to a gene: 11. Germline V lookup: CDR1 SGHRS, CDR2 YFSETQ. CDR3 in amino acids: CASSPGTADRYGYTF. The CDR3, as DNA: TGCGCCAGCAGCCCGGGGACAGCTGACCGATATGGCTACACCTTC. The whole variable domain, filled in from reference TRBV5-1 and TRBJ1-2, reads KAGVTQTPRYLIKTRGQQVTLSCSPISGHRSVSWYQQTPGQGLQFLFEYFSETQRNKGNFPGRFSGRQFSNSRSEMNVSTLELGDSALYLCASSPGTADRYGYTFGSGTRLTVV.

This chain uses TRBV5-8 with TRBJ1-2; D ambiguous. V shed 0 bases and J shed 3 bases, with 6 bases lying between them. Germline loops: CDR1 SGHTS, CDR2 YDEGEE. The CDR3 length is 13 residues. CDR3 residues: CASSLVSDYGYTF. CDR3 DNA: TGTGCCAGCAGCTTGGTGTCCGACTATGGCTACACCTTC.

This sequence joins TRBV4-2 and TRBJ1-5, with TRBD1 matching over 10 bases. Losses at the gene ends were 4 bases for V and 5 bases for J; bases not matched to a gene: 2. The CDR3 covers 14 residues. Germline CDR1 and CDR2: LGHNA and YNFKEQ. The CDR3, as DNA: TGTGCCAGCAGCCGTGACAGGGGGCATCAGCCCCAGCATTTT. Translated: CASSRDRGHQPQHF.

The V and J genes are TRBV7-9 and TRBJ1-2; D may be TRBD1 (6 bases). Trimming stripped 3 bases from V and 6 bases from J, with 8 bases between. The V gene's germline CDR1 is SEHNR and CDR2 FQNEAQ (reference sequence). The CDR3 consists of 12 residues. The CDR3 region has the DNA TGTGCCAGCAGCTTCCGGGACAATGGCTACACCTTC. This sequence encodes CASSFRDNGYTF.